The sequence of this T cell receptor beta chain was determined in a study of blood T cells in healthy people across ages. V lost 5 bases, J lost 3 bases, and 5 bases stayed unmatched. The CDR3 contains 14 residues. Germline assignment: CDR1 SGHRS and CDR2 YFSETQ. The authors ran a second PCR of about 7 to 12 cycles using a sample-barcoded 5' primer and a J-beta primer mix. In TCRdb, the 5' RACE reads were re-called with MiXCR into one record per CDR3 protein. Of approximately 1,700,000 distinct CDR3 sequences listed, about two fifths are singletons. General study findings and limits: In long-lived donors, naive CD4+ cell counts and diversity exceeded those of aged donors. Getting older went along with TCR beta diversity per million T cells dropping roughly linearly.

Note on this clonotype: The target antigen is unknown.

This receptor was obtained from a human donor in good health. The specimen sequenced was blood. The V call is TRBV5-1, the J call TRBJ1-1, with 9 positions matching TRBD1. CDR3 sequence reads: CASRQGAGDTEAFF. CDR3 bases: TGCGCCAGCAGACAGGGGGCTGGGGACACTGAAGCTTTCTTT.